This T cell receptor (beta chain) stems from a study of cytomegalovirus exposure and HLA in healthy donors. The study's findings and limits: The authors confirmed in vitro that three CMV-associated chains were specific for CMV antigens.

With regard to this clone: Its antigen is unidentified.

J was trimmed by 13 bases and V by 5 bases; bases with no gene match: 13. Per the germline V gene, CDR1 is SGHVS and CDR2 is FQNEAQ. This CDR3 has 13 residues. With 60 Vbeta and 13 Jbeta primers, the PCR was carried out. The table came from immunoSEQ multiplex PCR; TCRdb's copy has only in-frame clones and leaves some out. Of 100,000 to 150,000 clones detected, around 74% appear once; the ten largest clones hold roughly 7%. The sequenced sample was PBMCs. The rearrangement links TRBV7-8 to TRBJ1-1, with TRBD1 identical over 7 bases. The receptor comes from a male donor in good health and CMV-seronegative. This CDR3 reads CASSPGTVPKGFF. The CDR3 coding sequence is TGTGCCAGCAGCCCTGGGACAGTTCCAAAGGGTTTCTTT.